This TCR beta chain originates from a study of identical twins. General study points: High-abundance cord blood beta clonotypes had fewer insertions; memory repertoires showed none.

Template switching added a universal primer site, and cDNA bore unique molecular identifiers. TCRdb processed the 5' RACE reads anew with MiXCR; each CDR3 protein has one entry. Among around 250,000 distinct CDR3 sequences listed, approximately 5.9% were seen once. In regard to this clonotype: Its target is unknown.

From germline, CDR1 is SGDLS and CDR2 YYNGEE. The CDR3 is 14 amino acids. The junction had 5 bases not matched to a gene; V was cut back by 3 bases and J by 3 bases. The data also belong to a second study, concerning T cells expressing NK-cell markers. This second report adds: The study drew TCR beta repertoires from sorted CD3+CD56+NKG2C+, CD3+CD56+NKG2C- and CD3+CD56-NKG2C+ T cells.

V gene TRBV9 combines with J gene TRBJ1-1; 7 bases align to TRBD1. The sample consisted of CD8+ T cells sorted from blood. This TCR derives from a woman in her late teens or twenties in good health. CDR3 protein: CASSAGGDDTEAFF. The CDR3 DNA sequence: TGTGCCAGCAGCGCAGGGGGAGACGACACTGAAGCTTTCTTT. Looking up the rest from reference TRBV9 and TRBJ1-1 gives the full variable domain: DSGVTQTPKHLITATGQRVTLRCSPRSGDLSVYWYQQSLDQGLQFLIQYYNGEERAKGNILERFSAQQFPDLHSELNLSSLELGDSALYFCASSAGGDDTEAFFGQGTRLTVV.